This TCR beta chain was sequenced during a study of blood T cell repertoires in COVID-19. In the original workflow: The assay estimated nucleated cells by amplifying reference gene primers. TCRdb's table, derived via immunoSEQ multiplex PCR, lists solely in-frame clones and lacks some. That table is the source of V, J and clone size, and D and trimming were worked out from the DNA. The repertoire has about 280,000 clones, approximately 90% of them found once; the top ten carry approximately 2.9%. Germline assignment: CDR1 SGHDT and CDR2 YYEEEE. V lost 4 bases to trimming and J lost 4 bases, with 11 bases between them. The CDR3 covers 13 residues.

This clonotype was obtained from a man aged 35-49 years who had been exposed to COVID-19. Sequencing was carried out using PBMCs or T cells enriched from blood (not recorded which). The J gene is TRBJ1-1, the V gene TRBV5-6, with D hard to call. CDR3 nucleotide sequence: TGTGCCAGCAGCCCCTCATGGAGCACTGAAGCTTTCTTT. Encoded protein: CASSPSWSTEAFF.